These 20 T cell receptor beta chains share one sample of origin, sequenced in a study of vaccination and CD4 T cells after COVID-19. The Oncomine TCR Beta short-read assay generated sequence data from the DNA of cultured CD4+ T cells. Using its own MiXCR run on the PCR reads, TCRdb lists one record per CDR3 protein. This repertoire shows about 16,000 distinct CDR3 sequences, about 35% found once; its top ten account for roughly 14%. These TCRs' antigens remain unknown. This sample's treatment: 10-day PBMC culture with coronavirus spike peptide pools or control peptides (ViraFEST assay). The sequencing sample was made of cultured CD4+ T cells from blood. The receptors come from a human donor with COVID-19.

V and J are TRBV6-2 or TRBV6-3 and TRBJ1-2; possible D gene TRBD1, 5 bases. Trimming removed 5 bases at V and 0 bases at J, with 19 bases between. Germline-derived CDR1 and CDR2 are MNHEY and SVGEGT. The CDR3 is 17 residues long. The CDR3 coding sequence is TGTGCCAGCAGTCCCCGGCCTCGGACACCATCTAACTATGGCTACACCTTC. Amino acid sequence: CASSPRPRTPSNYGYTF.

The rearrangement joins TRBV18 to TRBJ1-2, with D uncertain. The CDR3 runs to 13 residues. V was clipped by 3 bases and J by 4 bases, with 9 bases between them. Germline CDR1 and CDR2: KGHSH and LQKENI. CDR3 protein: CASSPDTGYGYTF. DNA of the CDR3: TGTGCCAGCTCACCCGACACGGGCTATGGCTACACCTTC.

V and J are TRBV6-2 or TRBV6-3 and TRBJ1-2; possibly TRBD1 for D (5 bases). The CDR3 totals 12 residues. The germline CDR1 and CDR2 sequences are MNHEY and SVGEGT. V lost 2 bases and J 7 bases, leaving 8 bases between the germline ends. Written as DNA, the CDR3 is TGTGCCAGCAGTTACAAGGGGTTTGGCTACACCTTC. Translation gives CASSYKGFGYTF.

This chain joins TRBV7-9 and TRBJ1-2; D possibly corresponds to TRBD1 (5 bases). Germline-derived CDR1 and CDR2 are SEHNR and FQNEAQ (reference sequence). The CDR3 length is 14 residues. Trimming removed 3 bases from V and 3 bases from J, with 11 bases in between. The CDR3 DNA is TGTGCCAGCAGCTTGCGGGGGTCGGACTATGGCTACACCTTC. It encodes CASSLRGSDYGYTF.

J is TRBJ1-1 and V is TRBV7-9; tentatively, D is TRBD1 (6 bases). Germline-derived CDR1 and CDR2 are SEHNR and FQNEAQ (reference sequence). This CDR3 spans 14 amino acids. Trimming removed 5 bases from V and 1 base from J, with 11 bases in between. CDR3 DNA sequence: TGTGCCAGCAGCAACGGACAGCAGAACACTGAAGCTTTCTTT. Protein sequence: CASSNGQQNTEAFF.

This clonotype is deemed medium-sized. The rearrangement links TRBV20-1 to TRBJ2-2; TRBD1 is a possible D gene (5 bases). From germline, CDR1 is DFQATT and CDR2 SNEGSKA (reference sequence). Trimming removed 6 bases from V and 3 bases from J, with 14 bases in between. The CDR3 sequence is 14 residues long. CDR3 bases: TGCAGTGCCCGGGCGGACACCGACACCGGGGAGCTGTTTTTT. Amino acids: CSARADTDTGELFF.

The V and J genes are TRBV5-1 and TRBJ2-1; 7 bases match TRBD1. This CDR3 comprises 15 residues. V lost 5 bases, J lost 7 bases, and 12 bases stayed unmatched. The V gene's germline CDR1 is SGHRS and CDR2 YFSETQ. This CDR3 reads CASSTLGTAYNEQFF. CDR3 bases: TGCGCCAGCAGTACCCTCGGGACAGCGTATAATGAGCAGTTCTTC. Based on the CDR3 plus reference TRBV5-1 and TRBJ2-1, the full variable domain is KAGVTQTPRYLIKTRGQQVTLSCSPISGHRSVSWYQQTPGQGLQFLFEYFSETQRNKGNFPGRFSGRQFSNSRSEMNVSTLELGDSALYLCASSTLGTAYNEQFFGPGTRLTVL.

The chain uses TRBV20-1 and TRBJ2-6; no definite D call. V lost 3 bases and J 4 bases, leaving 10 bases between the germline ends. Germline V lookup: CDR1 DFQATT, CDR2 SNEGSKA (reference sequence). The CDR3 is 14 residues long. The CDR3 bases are TGCAGTGCTAGTCCTGGGTCCGGGGCCAACGTCCTGACTTTC. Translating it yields CSASPGSGANVLTF.

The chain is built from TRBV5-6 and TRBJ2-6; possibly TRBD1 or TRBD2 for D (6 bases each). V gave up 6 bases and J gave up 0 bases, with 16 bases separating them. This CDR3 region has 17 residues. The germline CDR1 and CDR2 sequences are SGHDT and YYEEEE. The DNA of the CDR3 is TGTGCCAGCAACGGAAGGGGGGACCTCTCTGGGGCCAACGTCCTGACTTTC. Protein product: CASNGRGDLSGANVLTF.

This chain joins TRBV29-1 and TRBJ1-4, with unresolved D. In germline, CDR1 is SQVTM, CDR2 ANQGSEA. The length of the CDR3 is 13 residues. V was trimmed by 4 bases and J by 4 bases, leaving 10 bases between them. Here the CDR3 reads CSVVISDNEKLFF. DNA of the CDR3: TGCAGCGTTGTAATTAGCGATAATGAAAAACTGTTTTTT.

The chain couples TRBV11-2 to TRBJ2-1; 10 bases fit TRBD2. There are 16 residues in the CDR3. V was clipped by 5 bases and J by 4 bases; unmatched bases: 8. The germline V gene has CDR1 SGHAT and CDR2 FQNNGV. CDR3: CASSVGSGGAYNEQFF. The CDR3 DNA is TGTGCCAGCAGCGTCGGGAGCGGGGGGGCGTACAATGAGCAGTTCTTC. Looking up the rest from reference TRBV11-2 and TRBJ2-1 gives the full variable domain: EAGVAQSPRYKIIEKRQSVAFWCNPISGHATLYWYQQILGQGPKLLIQFQNNGVVDDSQLPKDRFSAERLKGVDSTLKIQPAKLEDSAVYLCASSVGSGGAYNEQFFGPGTRLTVL.

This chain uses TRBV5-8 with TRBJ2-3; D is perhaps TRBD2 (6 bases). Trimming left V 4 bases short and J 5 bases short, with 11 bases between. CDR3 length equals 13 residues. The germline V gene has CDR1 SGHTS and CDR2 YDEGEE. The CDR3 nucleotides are TGTGCCAGCAGCCTGCAGGGAGGAGATACGCAGTATTTT. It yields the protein CASSLQGGDTQYF.

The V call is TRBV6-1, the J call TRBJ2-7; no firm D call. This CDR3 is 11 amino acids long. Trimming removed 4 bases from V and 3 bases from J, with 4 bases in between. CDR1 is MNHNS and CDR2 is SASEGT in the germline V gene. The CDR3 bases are TGTGCCAGCAGTGCAATCTACGAGCAGTACTTC. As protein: CASSAIYEQYF.

The CDR3 coding sequence is TGCAGTGCTAGACCCTCCCCTAGCTCTGGAAACACCATATATTTT. It encodes CSARPSPSSGNTIYF. The V and J genes are TRBV20-1 and TRBJ1-3; D uncertain. Germline values: CDR1 DFQATT, CDR2 SNEGSKA (reference sequence). Trimming took 2 bases from V and 0 from J, leaving 11 bases between them. The CDR3 has 15 amino acids.

For the CDR3, the DNA is TGCAGTGCTTGGACAGGGAACACTGAAGCTTTCTTT. Amino acid sequence: CSAWTGNTEAFF. The chain joins TRBV20-1 to TRBJ1-1; 7 positions match TRBD1. From germline, CDR1 is DFQATT and CDR2 SNEGSKA (reference sequence). This CDR3 spans 12 amino acids. V trimming: 5 bases; J trimming: 1 base; junction bases outside the gene matches: 1.

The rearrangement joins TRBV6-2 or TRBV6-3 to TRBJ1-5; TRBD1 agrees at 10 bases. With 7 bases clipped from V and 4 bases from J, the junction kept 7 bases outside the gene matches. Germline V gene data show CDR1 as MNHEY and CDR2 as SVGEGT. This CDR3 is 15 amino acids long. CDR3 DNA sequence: TGTGCCAGCATGGGAGGGGGACAGGGGAATCAGCCCCAGCATTTT. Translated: CASMGGGQGNQPQHF.

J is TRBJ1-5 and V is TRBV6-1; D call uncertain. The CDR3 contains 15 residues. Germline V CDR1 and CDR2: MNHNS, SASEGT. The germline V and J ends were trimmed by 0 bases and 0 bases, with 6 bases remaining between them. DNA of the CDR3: TGTGCCAGCAGTGAAGCACGACGTAGCAATCAGCCCCAGCATTTT. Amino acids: CASSEARRSNQPQHF.

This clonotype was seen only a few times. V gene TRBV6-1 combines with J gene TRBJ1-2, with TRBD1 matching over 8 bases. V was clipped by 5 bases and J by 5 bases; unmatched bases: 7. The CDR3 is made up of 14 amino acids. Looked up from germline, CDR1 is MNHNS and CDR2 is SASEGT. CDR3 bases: TGTGCCAGCAGTACGACAGGGGATGGTTATGGCTACACCTTC. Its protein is CASSTTGDGYGYTF.

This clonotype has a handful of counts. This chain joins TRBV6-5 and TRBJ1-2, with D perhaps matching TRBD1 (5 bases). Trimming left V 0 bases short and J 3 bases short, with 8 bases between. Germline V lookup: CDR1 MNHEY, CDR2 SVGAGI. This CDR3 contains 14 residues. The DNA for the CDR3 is TGTGCCAGCAGTTACTCAGGGGTCGACTATGGCTACACCTTC. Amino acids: CASSYSGVDYGYTF.

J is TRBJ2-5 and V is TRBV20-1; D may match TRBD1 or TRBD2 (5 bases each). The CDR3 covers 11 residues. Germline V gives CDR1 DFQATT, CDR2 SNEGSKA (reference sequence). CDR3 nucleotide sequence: TGCAGGGGGGTGGGGCGAGAGACCCAGTACTTC. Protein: CRGVGRETQYF.